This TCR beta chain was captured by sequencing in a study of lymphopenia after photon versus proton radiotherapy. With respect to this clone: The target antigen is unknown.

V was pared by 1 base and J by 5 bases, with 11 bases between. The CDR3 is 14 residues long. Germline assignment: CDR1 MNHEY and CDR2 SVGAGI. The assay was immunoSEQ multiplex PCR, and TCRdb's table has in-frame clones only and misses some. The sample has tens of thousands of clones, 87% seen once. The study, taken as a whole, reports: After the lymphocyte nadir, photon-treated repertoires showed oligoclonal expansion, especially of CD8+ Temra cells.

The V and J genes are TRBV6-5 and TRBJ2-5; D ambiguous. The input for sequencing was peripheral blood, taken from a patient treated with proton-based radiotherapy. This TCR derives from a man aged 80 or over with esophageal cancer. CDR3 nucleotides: TGTGCCAGCAGTTACTTGCATTCGCGGGAGACCCAGTACTTC. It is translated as CASSYLHSRETQYF.